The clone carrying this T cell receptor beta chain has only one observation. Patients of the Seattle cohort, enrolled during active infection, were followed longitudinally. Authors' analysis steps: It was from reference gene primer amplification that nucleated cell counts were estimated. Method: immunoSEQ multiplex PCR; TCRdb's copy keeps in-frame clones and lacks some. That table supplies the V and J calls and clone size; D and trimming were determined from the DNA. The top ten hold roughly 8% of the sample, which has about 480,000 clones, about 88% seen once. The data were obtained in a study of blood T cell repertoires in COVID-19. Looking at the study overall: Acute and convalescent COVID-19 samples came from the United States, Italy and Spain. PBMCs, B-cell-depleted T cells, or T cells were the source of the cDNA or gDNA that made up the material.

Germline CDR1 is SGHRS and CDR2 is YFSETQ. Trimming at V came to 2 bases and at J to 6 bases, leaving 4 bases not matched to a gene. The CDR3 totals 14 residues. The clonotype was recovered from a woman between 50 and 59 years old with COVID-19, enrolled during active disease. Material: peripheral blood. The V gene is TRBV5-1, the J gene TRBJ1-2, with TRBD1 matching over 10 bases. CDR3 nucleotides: TGCGCCAGCAGCTTTGGGGACAGGGGAGATGGCTACACCTTC. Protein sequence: CASSFGDRGDGYTF.